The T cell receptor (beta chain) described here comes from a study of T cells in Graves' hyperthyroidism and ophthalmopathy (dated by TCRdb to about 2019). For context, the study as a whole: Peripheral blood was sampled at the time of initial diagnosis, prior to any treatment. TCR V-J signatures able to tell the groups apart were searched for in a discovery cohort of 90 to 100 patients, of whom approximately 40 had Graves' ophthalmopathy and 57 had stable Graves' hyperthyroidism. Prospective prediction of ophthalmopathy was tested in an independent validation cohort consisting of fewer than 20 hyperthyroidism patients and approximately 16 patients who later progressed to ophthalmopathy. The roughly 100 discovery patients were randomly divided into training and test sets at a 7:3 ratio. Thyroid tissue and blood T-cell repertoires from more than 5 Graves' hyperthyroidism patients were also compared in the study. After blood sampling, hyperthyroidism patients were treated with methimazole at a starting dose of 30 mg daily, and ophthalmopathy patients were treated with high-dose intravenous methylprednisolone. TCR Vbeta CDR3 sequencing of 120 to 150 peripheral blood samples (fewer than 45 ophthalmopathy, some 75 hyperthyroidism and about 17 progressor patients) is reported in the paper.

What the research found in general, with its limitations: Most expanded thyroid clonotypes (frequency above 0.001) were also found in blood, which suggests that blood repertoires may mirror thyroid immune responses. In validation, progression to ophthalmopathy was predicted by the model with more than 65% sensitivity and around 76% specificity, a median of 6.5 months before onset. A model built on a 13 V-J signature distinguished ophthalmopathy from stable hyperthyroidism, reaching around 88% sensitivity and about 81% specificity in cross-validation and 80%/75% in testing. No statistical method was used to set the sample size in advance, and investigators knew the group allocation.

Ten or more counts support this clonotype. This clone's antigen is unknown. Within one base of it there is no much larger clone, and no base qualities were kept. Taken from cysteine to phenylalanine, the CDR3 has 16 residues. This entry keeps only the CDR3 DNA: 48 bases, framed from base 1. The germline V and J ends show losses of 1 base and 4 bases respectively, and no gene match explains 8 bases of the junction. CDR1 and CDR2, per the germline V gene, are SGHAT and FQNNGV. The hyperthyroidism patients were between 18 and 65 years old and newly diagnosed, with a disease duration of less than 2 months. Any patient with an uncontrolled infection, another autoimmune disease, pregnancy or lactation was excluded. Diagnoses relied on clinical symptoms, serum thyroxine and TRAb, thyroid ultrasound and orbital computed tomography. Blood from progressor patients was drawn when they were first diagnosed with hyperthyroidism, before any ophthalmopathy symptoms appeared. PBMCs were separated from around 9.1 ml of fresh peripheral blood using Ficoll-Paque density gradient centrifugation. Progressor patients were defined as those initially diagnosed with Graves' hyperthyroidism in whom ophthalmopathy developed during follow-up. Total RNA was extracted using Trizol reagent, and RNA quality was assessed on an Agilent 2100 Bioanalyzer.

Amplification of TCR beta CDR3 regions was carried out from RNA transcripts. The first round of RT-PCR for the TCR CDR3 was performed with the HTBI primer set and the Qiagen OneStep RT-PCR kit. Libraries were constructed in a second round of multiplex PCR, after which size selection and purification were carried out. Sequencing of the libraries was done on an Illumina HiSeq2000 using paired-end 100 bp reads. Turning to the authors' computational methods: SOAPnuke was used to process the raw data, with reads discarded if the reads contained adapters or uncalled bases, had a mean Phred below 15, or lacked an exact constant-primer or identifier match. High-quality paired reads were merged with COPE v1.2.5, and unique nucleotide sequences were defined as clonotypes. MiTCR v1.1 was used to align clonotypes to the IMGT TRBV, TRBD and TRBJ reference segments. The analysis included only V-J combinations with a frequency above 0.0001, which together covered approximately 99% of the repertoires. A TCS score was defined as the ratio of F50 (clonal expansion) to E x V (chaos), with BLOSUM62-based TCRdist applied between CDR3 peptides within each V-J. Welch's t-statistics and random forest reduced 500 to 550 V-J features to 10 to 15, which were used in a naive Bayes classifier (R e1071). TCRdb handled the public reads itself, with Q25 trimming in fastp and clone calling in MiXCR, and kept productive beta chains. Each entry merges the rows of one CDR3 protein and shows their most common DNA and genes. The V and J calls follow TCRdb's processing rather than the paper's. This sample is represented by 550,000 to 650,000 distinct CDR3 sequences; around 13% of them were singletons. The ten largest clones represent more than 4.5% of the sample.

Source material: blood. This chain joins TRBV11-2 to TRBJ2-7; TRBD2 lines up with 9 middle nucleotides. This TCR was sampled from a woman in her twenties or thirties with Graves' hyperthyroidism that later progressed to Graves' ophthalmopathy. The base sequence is TGTGCCAGCAGCTTAGGGCTAGCGGGATTGGGGTACGAGCAGTACTTC. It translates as CASSLGLAGLGYEQYF. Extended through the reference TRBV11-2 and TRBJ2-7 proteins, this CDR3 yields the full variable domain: EAGVAQSPRYKIIEKRQSVAFWCNPISGHATLYWYQQILGQGPKLLIQFQNNGVVDDSQLPKDRFSAERLKGVDSTLKIQPAKLEDSAVYLCASSLGLAGLGYEQYFGPGTRLTVT.